The 29 T cell receptor beta chains presented below share a single source sample, sequenced in a study of T cells in Graves' hyperthyroidism and ophthalmopathy. Researchers amplified the TCR beta CDR3 regions from RNA transcripts. The HTBI set primed first-round TCR CDR3 RT-PCR. Using its own MiXCR run on the multiplex PCR reads, TCRdb lists one record per CDR3 protein. The sample lists 400,000 to 500,000 distinct CDR3 sequences; roughly 13% were seen once. The sequenced sample was blood. These receptors were obtained from a woman under 30 with Graves' hyperthyroidism.

This clonotype turned up a few times. V is TRBV5-4 and J is TRBJ2-1; no firm D call. CDR3 length: 15 residues. Germline V gene lookup returns CDR1 SGHNT and CDR2 YYREEE (reference sequence). The ends were cut back, 0 bases at V and 6 bases at J, with 13 bases in the middle. The DNA for the CDR3 is TGTGCCAGCAGCTTGGGAGCGCCCGTACGCAATGAGCAGTTCTTC. This sequence encodes CASSLGAPVRNEQFF.

The table lists this clonotype with many counts. J is TRBJ2-7 and V is TRBV6-1; 7 positions agree with TRBD1. Per the germline V gene, CDR1 is MNHNS and CDR2 is SASEGT. The length of the CDR3 is 17 residues. Germline trimming cut 6 bases from V and 3 bases from J; bases unmatched to any gene: 17. The chain's CDR3 is CASRRQGLNGGIYEQYF. As DNA, the CDR3 is TGTGCCAGCAGGAGACAGGGTCTGAATGGAGGCATCTACGAGCAGTACTTC.

Ten or more counts support this clonotype. The chain has TRBV6-4 and TRBJ1-2; possible D gene TRBD1, 5 bases. The CDR3 extends over 13 amino acids. CDR1 is MRHNA and CDR2 is SNTAGT in the germline V gene. Trimming shortened V by 5 bases and J by 7 bases, and 14 bases separated the two germline ends. The CDR3 loop is CASSYEGMGGYTF. The CDR3 nucleotides are TGTGCCAGCAGTTATGAGGGGATGGGTGGCTACACCTTC.

V usage is TRBV15 and J usage is TRBJ2-5, with 7 nucleotides matching TRBD1. This CDR3 spans 15 amino acids. CDR1 LNHNV and CDR2 YYDKDF come from the germline V gene (reference sequence). J was trimmed by 5 bases and V by 1 base; bases with no gene match: 7. CDR3 sequence reads: CATSRATGVGETQYF. DNA for the CDR3: TGTGCCACCAGCAGAGCCACAGGGGTCGGGGAGACCCAGTACTTC.

This clonotype was recorded many times. This chain connects TRBV11-2 to TRBJ2-1; tentative D call: TRBD2 (5 bases). The CDR3 contains 14 residues. Germline V gene data show CDR1 as SGHAT and CDR2 as FQNNGV. V lost 2 bases, J lost 5 bases, and 10 bases lay in between. CDR3 in DNA: TGTGCCAGCAGCTTACCGGGAATCGACAATGAGCAGTTCTTC. It is translated as CASSLPGIDNEQFF.

This chain connects TRBV9 to TRBJ2-2, with D perhaps given as TRBD1 or TRBD2 (5 bases each). Germline CDR1 and CDR2: SGDLS and YYNGEE. Trimming left V 4 bases short and J 3 bases short, with 13 bases between. This CDR3 is built from 15 residues. CDR3 sequence reads: CASSPTGRYTGELFF. The CDR3 DNA follows: TGTGCCAGCAGCCCCACGGGGCGATACACCGGGGAGCTGTTTTTT.

This clonotype was seen ten or more times. The chain links TRBV6-2 or TRBV6-3 to TRBJ2-1; TRBD2 aligns across 7 bases. Trimming removed 6 bases from V and 9 bases from J; junction bases left unmatched: 14. CDR3 length: 15 amino acids. Germline loops: CDR1 MNHEY, CDR2 SVGEGT. CDR3 DNA: TGTGCCAGCAGACCCCTTAAGCGGGAAGCGAGTGAGCAGTTCTTC. Protein product: CASRPLKREASEQFF.

A remark on this clonotype: At one end, the junction sequence differs from germline, possibly due to a read error. As DNA, the CDR3 is TGCGCCAACAGCCGGTCCTTTGGTGGGACCTACGAGCAGTACTTC. This sequence encodes CANSRSFGGTYEQYF. The genes are TRBV5-1 and TRBJ2-7, with D uncertain. This CDR3 is 15 amino acids long. Per the germline V gene, CDR1 is SGHRS and CDR2 is YFSETQ.

This clonotype was counted at least ten times. The chain recombines TRBV27 with TRBJ2-1; tentative D call: TRBD2 (6 bases). The germline gives CDR1 MNHEY, CDR2 SMNVEV (reference sequence). The CDR3 has 13 residues. Trimming stripped 10 bases from V and 3 bases from J, with 13 bases between. CDR3 sequence (DNA): TGTGCCACTACGGGACTCCGCTACAATGAGCAGTTCTTC. Amino acid sequence: CATTGLRYNEQFF.

This clonotype has at least ten counts. The chain has TRBV7-9 and TRBJ2-2; no clear D gene. Trimming cost V 2 bases and J 7 bases, with 17 bases left between them. This CDR3 is 16 amino acids long. Germline CDR1 and CDR2: SEHNR and FQNEAQ (reference sequence). The CDR3 DNA reads TGTGCCAGCAGCTTAAACCCCGTGGTGACGGGCGGGGAGCTGTTTTTT. This sequence encodes CASSLNPVVTGGELFF.

This clonotype was seen many times. The gene calls are TRBV28 and TRBJ1-6, with D unresolved. Germline V gene sequence: CDR1 MDHEN, CDR2 SYDVKM. The CDR3 is made up of 12 amino acids. Deletions cut 2 bases from V and 14 bases from J, with 10 bases between. The CDR3 region has the DNA TGTGCCAGCAGTTTAGAAGTAGAGGCCCTCCACTTT. Its protein product is CASSLEVEALHF.

This clonotype was found a few times. For the CDR3, the DNA is TGTGCCAGCAGCCACACTGGTCAGGGGAACACTGAAGCTTTCTTT. Translating gives CASSHTGQGNTEAFF. V is TRBV5-6 and J is TRBJ1-1; tentative D call: TRBD1 (5 bases). The CDR3 totals 15 residues. The ends were cut back, 4 bases at V and 1 base at J, with 14 bases in the middle. Germline V CDR1 and CDR2: SGHDT, YYEEEE.

The V call is TRBV11-3, the J call TRBJ2-3; 9 nucleotides align to TRBD2. The germline gives CDR1 SGHNT, CDR2 YENEEA. V trimming: 1 base; J trimming: 5 bases; junction bases outside the gene matches: 10. The CDR3 runs to 17 residues. CDR3 sequence reads: CASSLVYRGRAKDTQYF. CDR3 DNA sequence: TGTGCCAGCAGCTTAGTGTATCGCGGGAGGGCCAAAGATACGCAGTATTTT.

This clonotype was found many times. The V and J genes are TRBV2 and TRBJ1-1, with 7 bases lining up with TRBD1. V shed 6 bases and J 6 bases; nucleotides not matched to a gene: 7. The CDR3 covers 13 residues. Germline CDR1 is SNHLY and CDR2 is FYNNEI. CDR3 sequence: CASREGAGPEAFF. CDR3 in DNA: TGTGCCAGCAGAGAGGGGGCGGGTCCTGAAGCTTTCTTT.

The chain couples TRBV13 to TRBJ2-2; D not certain. Germline V CDR1 and CDR2: PRHDT, FYEKMQ (reference sequence). The CDR3 length is 18 residues. The V and J ends lost 5 bases and 1 base respectively, with 20 bases between them. The CDR3 sequence is CASSNPSGMSENTGELFF. CDR3 bases: TGTGCCAGCAGCAATCCCTCCGGTATGAGCGAGAACACCGGGGAGCTGTTTTTT.

This clonotype has more than one count but fewer than ten. V gene TRBV5-1 combines with J gene TRBJ2-2; 8 bases map to TRBD1. There are 16 residues in the CDR3. The trim removed 3 bases at V and 1 base at J, leaving 5 bases unmatched. Germline-derived CDR1 and CDR2 are SGHRS and YFSETQ. Here the CDR3 DNA reads TGCGCCAGCAGCTCCCTCGGACAGGGGAACACCGGGGAGCTGTTTTTT. Residues: CASSSLGQGNTGELFF.

This chain uses TRBV19 with TRBJ1-1; D is uncertain. This CDR3 contains 15 residues. V lost 2 bases, J lost 1 base, and 11 bases lay in between. CDR1 and CDR2 (germline): LNHDA, SQIVND (reference sequence). The CDR3 coding sequence is TGTGCCAGTAGTATATCTGGGATTGCGAACACTGAAGCTTTCTTT. Translation gives CASSISGIANTEAFF. The full variable domain, rest sourced from reference TRBV19 and TRBJ1-1, is DGGITQSPKYLFRKEGQNVTLSCEQNLNHDAMYWYRQDPGQGLRLIYYSQIVNDFQKGDIAEGYSVSREKKESFPLTVTSAQKNPTAFYLCASSISGIANTEAFFGQGTRLTVV.

The chain couples TRBV3-1 to TRBJ2-2, with D unresolved. The V end was cut by 3 bases, the J end by 2 bases, with 4 bases between. Germline loops: CDR1 LGHDT, CDR2 YNNKEL (reference sequence). There are 13 residues in the CDR3. The CDR3 reads CASSQPNTGELFF. Here the CDR3 DNA reads TGTGCCAGCAGCCAGCCTAACACCGGGGAGCTGTTTTTT.

This clonotype has ten or more counts. This rearrangement joins TRBV10-3 to TRBJ1-2; TRBD1 agrees at 8 bases. Per the germline V gene, CDR1 is ENHRY and CDR2 is SYGVKD. V dropped 10 bases and J dropped 5; count of bases not matched to a gene: 12. The CDR3 has 14 residues. CDR3 region: CANTKDRADYGYTF. CDR3 coding DNA: TGTGCCAACACCAAGGACAGGGCAGATTATGGCTACACCTTC.

CDR3 bases: TGTGCCTGGAGTGTTGCGGGGGCCGAGGGTGAAAAACTGTTTTTT. It translates to CAWSVAGAEGEKLFF. The V gene is TRBV30, the J gene TRBJ1-4; D perhaps matches TRBD1 (6 bases). Germline CDR1 reads GTSNPN; CDR2 reads SVGIG (reference sequence). The V gene lost 0 bases and the J gene lost 7 bases, with 15 bases spanning the gap. The CDR3 totals 15 residues.

This clonotype has ten or more counts. The rearrangement links TRBV12-3 or TRBV12-4 to TRBJ2-7; maybe TRBD1 (5 bases). The CDR3 is made up of 14 amino acids. Deletions cut 5 bases from V and 6 bases from J, with 17 bases between. In nucleotides, the CDR3 is TGTGCCAGCAGTCCCACAGGTTTTTCGGGCGAGCAGTACTTC. Translation: CASSPTGFSGEQYF.

This chain connects TRBV5-1 to TRBJ1-3; D is perhaps TRBD1 (6 bases). This CDR3 contains 14 residues. The V gene lost 4 bases and the J gene lost 2 bases, with 10 bases spanning the gap. Germline CDR1 reads SGHRS; CDR2 reads YFSETQ. CDR3 region: CASSMDRTGNTIYF. As DNA, the CDR3 is TGCGCCAGCAGCATGGACAGAACTGGAAACACCATATATTTT.

The rearrangement joins TRBV29-1 to TRBJ2-6, with D possibly matching TRBD2 (5 bases). V shed 5 bases and J shed 3 bases, with 17 bases lying between them. This CDR3 is 16 amino acids long. Germline CDR1 is SQVTM and CDR2 is ANQGSEA. CDR3 nucleotide sequence: TGCAGCGTTCAAGTACTAGGGCTGGGTGGGGCCAACGTCCTGACTTTC. Protein sequence: CSVQVLGLGGANVLTF.

This clonotype was seen more than once but under ten times. V is TRBV18 and J is TRBJ1-3; D perhaps matches TRBD1 (5 bases). There are 17 residues in the CDR3. Trimming removed 1 base from V and 0 bases from J, with 13 bases in between. The germline gives CDR1 KGHSH, CDR2 LQKENI. CDR3 nucleotide sequence: TGTGCCAGCTCACCACGTTCTGCAGGGACCTCTGGAAACACCATATATTTT. This codes for CASSPRSAGTSGNTIYF. The full variable domain, rest sourced from reference TRBV18 and TRBJ1-3, is NAGVMQNPRHLVRRRGQEARLRCSPMKGHSHVYWYRQLPEEGLKFMVYLQKENIIDESGMPKERFSAEFPKEGPSILRIQQVVRGDSAAYFCASSPRSAGTSGNTIYFGEGSWLTVV.

This clonotype was counted ten times or more. The chain links TRBV2 to TRBJ1-5; D unresolved. This CDR3 region has 13 residues. In germline, CDR1 is SNHLY, CDR2 FYNNEI. The V end was cut by 4 bases, the J end by 6 bases, with 10 bases between. The chain's CDR3 is CASSAGIFQPQHF. The CDR3 bases are TGTGCCAGCAGTGCGGGGATATTTCAGCCCCAGCATTTT.

The chain carries TRBV5-1 and TRBJ2-2; TRBD1 matches 7 bases. V trimming: 0 bases; J trimming: 2 bases; junction bases outside the gene matches: 4. Germline V gives CDR1 SGHRS, CDR2 YFSETQ. The CDR3 is made up of 16 amino acids. The CDR3 DNA sequence: TGCGCCAGCAGCTTGGGGACAGGTGATAACACCGGGGAGCTGTTTTTT. Residues: CASSLGTGDNTGELFF.

This clonotype came up a few times. V and J are TRBV7-9 and TRBJ1-1, with 7 bases identical to TRBD1. J lost 6 bases, V lost 4 bases, and 8 bases had no gene match. The CDR3 runs to 14 residues. The germline V gene has CDR1 SEHNR and CDR2 FQNEAQ (reference sequence). CDR3 nucleotide sequence: TGTGCCAGCAGCTCCGCCTTGACAGGGTCTGAAGCTTTCTTT. Translated, it gives CASSSALTGSEAFF.

This clonotype was found a few times. This may arise from a read error, as a much more abundant clone is one base away. The V call is TRBV3-1, the J call TRBJ1-1, with D hard to call. The CDR3 runs 13 residues. Trimming removed 8 bases at V and 8 bases at J, with 18 bases between. Germline V gene data show CDR1 as LGHDT and CDR2 as YNNKEL (reference sequence). CDR3: CASGPFPGSEAFF. For the CDR3, the DNA is TGTGCCAGCGGCCCTTTCCCCGGTTCGGAAGCTTTCTTT.

In this sample, this clonotype turned up many times. The J gene is TRBJ1-5, the V gene TRBV28; D gene uncertain. Germline CDR1 is MDHEN and CDR2 is SYDVKM. CDR3 size: 15 residues. The V and J ends lost 3 bases and 0 bases respectively, with 9 bases between them. The CDR3 DNA reads as TGTGCCAGCAGTTTCCGGTTCAATAGCAATCAGCCCCAGCATTTT. It yields the protein CASSFRFNSNQPQHF.